A selection of T cell receptor beta chains follows, all from one sample in a study of shared clonotypes between healthy human individuals. Clones were read by immunoSEQ multiplex PCR, and TCRdb kept only the in-frame ones, dropping some. The sample lists millions of clones; 85% to 95% were seen once. The sequenced sample consisted of naive CD4+ T cells sorted from blood. All receptors derive from a man aged 18 to 29 in good health. Each CDR3 is given with its conserved first and last residue. The D gene is left open where the match is weak. Not all rows give a size; the values are once, few, many and, for expanded clones, a class.

D	size	V	J	CDR3	DNA
TRBD1	-	TRBV5-1	TRBJ2-7	CASSLVQGAFHEQYF	TGCGCCAGCAGCTTGGTCCAGGGGGCGTTCCACGAGCAGTACTTC
-	-	TRBV4-1	TRBJ2-7	CASSLGAGGTLTYEQYF	TGCGCCAGCAGCCTAGGTGCGGGCGGGACCCTAACCTACGAGCAGTACTTC
-	-	TRBV11-3	TRBJ1-6	CASSLDGSSPLHF	TGTGCCAGCAGCTTAGATGGCAGTTCACCCCTCCACTTT
-	-	TRBV4-1	TRBJ1-3	CASSPPARSSGNTIYF	TGCGCCAGCAGCCCCCCGGCCCGAAGCTCTGGAAACACCATATATTTT
-	-	TRBV4-1	TRBJ1-1	CASSQAGWSEAFF	TGCGCCAGCAGCCAAGCTGGTTGGAGTGAAGCTTTCTTT
TRBD2	-	TRBV18	TRBJ2-1	CASSPPGLPNEQFF	TGTGCCAGCTCCCCCCCGGGACTACCCAATGAGCAGTTCTTC
-	-	TRBV7-9	TRBJ1-4	CASSLGEVTNEKLFF	TGTGCCAGCAGCTTAGGAGAGGTGACTAATGAAAAACTGTTTTTT
TRBD1	-	TRBV5-5	TRBJ1-1	CASSTPDRATEAFF	TGTGCCAGCAGCACCCCGGACAGGGCCACTGAAGCTTTCTTT
TRBD1	-	TRBV5-1	TRBJ1-3	CASSFTGGSDTIYF	TGCGCCAGCAGCTTTACAGGGGGCTCGGACACCATATATTTT
TRBD2	-	TRBV9	TRBJ2-1	CASSVSGGPYNEQFF	TGTGCCAGCAGCGTAAGCGGGGGCCCATACAATGAGCAGTTCTTC
-	-	TRBV5-1	TRBJ2-3	CASSPYRVGTDTQYF	TGCGCCAGCAGTCCCTACAGGGTTGGCACAGATACGCAGTATTTT
TRBD1	-	TRBV5-7	TRBJ2-4	CASSLGQGPHKNIQYF	TGTGCCAGCAGCTTGGGACAGGGGCCCCACAAAAACATTCAGTACTTC
-	once	TRBV5-4	TRBJ1-1	CASSRAQGRVNTEAFF	TGTGCCAGCAGCCGAGCCCAGGGCCGGGTCAACACTGAAGCTTTCTTT
-	-	TRBV27	TRBJ2-2	CASSLWVTGELFF	TGTGCCAGCAGTTTATGGGTCACCGGGGAGCTGTTTTTT
-	-	TRBV7-2	TRBJ1-2	CASSLGAGILGYTF	TGTGCCAGCAGCTTAGGGGCAGGGATTCTTGGCTACACCTTC
-	once	TRBV15	TRBJ1-1	CATSRDLGGLGTEAFF	TGTGCCACCAGCAGAGATTTGGGGGGCCTGGGGACTGAAGCTTTCTTT
-	-	TRBV30	TRBJ1-5	CAWSVGDTGNQPQHF	TGTGCCTGGAGTGTGGGGGATACGGGAAATCAGCCCCAGCATTTT
-	once	TRBV7-8	TRBJ2-5	CASTLRGYQETQYF	TGTGCCAGCACCCTGAGGGGGTACCAAGAGACCCAGTACTTC
-	-	TRBV7-2	TRBJ2-1	CASTQPGGGSREQFF	TGTGCCAGCACCCAGCCCGGAGGAGGGAGCCGGGAGCAGTTCTTC
TRBD1	-	TRBV5-1	TRBJ2-7	CASSLDPGGGYEQYF	TGCGCCAGCAGCTTAGACCCAGGGGGCGGGTACGAGCAGTACTTC
-	-	TRBV6-5	TRBJ2-2	CASSGGNTGELFF	TGTGCCAGCAGTGGCGGGAACACCGGGGAGCTGTTTTTT
-	-	TRBV5-1	TRBJ1-1	CASSLGAGLNTEAFF	TGCGCCAGCAGCTTGGGCGCAGGGCTGAACACTGAAGCTTTCTTT
-	-	TRBV29-1	TRBJ2-7	CSVEKQGRPYEQYF	TGCAGCGTTGAAAAACAGGGTAGGCCCTACGAGCAGTACTTC
TRBD2	-	TRBV7-2	TRBJ2-2	CASSFGFSGLTGELFF	TGTGCCAGCAGCTTCGGGTTTAGCGGGCTCACCGGGGAGCTGTTTTTT
TRBD2	-	TRBV5-1	TRBJ2-5	CASSLALAGSETQYF	TGCGCCAGCAGCTTGGCTCTAGCGGGAAGCGAGACCCAGTACTTC
-	-	TRBV6-5	TRBJ2-1	CASSKQGVEQFF	TGTGCCAGCAGCAAACAGGGAGTAGAGCAGTTCTTC
TRBD1	-	TRBV30	TRBJ1-2	CAWSQDRGYGYTF	TGTGCCTGGAGCCAGGACAGGGGGTATGGCTACACCTTC
-	-	TRBV7-8	TRBJ2-7	CASSPWTDQSGQYF	TGTGCCAGCAGCCCTTGGACAGACCAAAGCGGGCAGTACTTC
-	-	TRBV6-1	TRBJ1-2	CASSDRVYGYTF	TGTGCCAGCAGTGACAGGGTGTACGGCTACACCTTC
-	-	TRBV30	TRBJ2-2	CAWSGGRNGGELFF	TGTGCCTGGAGTGGAGGCCGGAACGGCGGGGAGCTGTTTTTT
TRBD1	few	TRBV6-6	TRBJ1-2	CASSTDRAYGYTF	TGTGCCAGCAGCACCGACAGGGCCTATGGCTACACCTTC
-	-	TRBV5-1	TRBJ1-2	CASSLAAASANYGYTF	TGCGCCAGCAGCTTGGCGGCAGCTTCAGCTAACTATGGCTACACCTTC
-	-	TRBV18	TRBJ2-1	CASSQTANNEQFF	TGTGCCAGCTCACAGACAGCTAACAATGAGCAGTTCTTC
TRBD1	-	TRBV5-1	TRBJ2-7	CASSLGGQAPSYEQYF	TGCGCCAGCAGCTTGGGGGGACAGGCACCTTCCTACGAGCAGTACTTC
-	-	TRBV7-8	TRBJ2-3	CASSPRGGTLTDTQYF	TGTGCCAGCAGCCCCAGAGGAGGGACTCTCACGGATACGCAGTATTTT
TRBD2	-	TRBV5-1	TRBJ2-7	CASSPGLAGGHYEQYF	TGCGCCAGCAGCCCCGGGCTAGCGGGGGGTCACTACGAGCAGTACTTC
-	-	TRBV4-3	TRBJ2-1	CASSLLNEPYNEQFF	TGCGCCAGCAGCCTCTTGAATGAGCCCTACAATGAGCAGTTCTTC
-	-	TRBV7-3	TRBJ2-6	CASSSGLSGANVLTF	TGTGCCAGCAGCTCGGGACTTTCTGGGGCCAACGTCCTGACTTTC
-	-	TRBV6-1	TRBJ2-5	CATGVQETQYF	TGTGCCACCGGCGTTCAAGAGACCCAGTACTTC
-	-	TRBV19	TRBJ2-3	CASKTPLEGEQYF	TGTGCCAGTAAAACACCTTTAGAGGGCGAGCAGTATTTT
-	-	TRBV19	TRBJ1-4	CASSPNRVEKLFF	TGTGCCAGTAGTCCCAACAGGGTTGAAAAACTGTTTTTT
TRBD2	-	TRBV7-8	TRBJ2-7	CASSFPRRGGNNSYEQYF	TGTGCCAGCAGCTTCCCGCGGCGGGGGGGCAATAACTCCTACGAGCAGTACTTC